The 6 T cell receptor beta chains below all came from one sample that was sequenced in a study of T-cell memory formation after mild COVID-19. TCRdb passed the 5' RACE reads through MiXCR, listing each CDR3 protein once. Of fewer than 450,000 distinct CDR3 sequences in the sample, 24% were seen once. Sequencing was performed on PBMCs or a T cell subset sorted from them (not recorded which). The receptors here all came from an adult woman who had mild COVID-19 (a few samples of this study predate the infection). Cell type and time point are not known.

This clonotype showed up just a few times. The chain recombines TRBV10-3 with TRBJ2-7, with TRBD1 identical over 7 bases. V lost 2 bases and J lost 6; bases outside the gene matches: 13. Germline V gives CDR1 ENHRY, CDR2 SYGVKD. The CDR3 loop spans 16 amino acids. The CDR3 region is CAISEHPRDRRGEQYF. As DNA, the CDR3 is TGTGCCATCAGTGAGCACCCCCGGGACAGACGTGGCGAGCAGTACTTC.

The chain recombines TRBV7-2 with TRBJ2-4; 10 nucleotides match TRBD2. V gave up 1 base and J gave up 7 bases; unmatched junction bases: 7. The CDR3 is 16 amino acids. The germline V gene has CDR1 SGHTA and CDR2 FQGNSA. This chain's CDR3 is CASSLVQRGGRNIQYF. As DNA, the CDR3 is TGTGCCAGCAGCTTAGTTCAGCGGGGGGGCCGGAACATTCAGTACTTC. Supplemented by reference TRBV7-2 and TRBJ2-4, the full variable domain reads GAGVSQSPSNKVTEKGKDVELRCDPISGHTALYWYRQSLGQGLEFLIYFQGNSAPDKSGLPSDRFSAERTGGSVSTLTIQRTQQEDSAVYLCASSLVQRGGRNIQYFGAGTRLSVL.

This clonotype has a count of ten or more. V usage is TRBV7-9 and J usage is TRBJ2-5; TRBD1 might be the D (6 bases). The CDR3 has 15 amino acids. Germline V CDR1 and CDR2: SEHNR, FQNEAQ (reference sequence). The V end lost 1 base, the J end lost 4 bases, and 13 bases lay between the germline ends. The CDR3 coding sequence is TGTGCCAGCAGCTTAGAGGGTGACAGGAGAGAGACCCAGTACTTC. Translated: CASSLEGDRRETQYF.

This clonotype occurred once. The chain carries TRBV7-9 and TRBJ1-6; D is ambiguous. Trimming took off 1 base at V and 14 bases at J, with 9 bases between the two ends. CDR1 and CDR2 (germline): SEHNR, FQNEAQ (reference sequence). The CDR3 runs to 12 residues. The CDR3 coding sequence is TGTGCCAGCAGCTTAGTGGCAGGCGCCCTCCACTTT. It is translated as CASSLVAGALHF.

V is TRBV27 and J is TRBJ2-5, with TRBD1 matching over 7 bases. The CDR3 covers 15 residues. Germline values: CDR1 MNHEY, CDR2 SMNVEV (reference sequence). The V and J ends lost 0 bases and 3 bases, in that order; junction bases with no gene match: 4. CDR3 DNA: TGTGCCAGCAGTTTATCCGACAGGGTGAAAGAGACCCAGTACTTC. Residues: CASSLSDRVKETQYF.

In nucleotides, the CDR3 is TGTGCCAGCATGGGGCAGGCCCGAAACACCATATATTTT. Translated: CASMGQARNTIYF. V usage is TRBV12-3 or TRBV12-4 and J usage is TRBJ1-3; tentatively, D is TRBD1 (5 bases). With 7 bases removed from V and 5 bases from J, the gap between germline ends came to 12 bases. CDR3 length: 13 amino acids.